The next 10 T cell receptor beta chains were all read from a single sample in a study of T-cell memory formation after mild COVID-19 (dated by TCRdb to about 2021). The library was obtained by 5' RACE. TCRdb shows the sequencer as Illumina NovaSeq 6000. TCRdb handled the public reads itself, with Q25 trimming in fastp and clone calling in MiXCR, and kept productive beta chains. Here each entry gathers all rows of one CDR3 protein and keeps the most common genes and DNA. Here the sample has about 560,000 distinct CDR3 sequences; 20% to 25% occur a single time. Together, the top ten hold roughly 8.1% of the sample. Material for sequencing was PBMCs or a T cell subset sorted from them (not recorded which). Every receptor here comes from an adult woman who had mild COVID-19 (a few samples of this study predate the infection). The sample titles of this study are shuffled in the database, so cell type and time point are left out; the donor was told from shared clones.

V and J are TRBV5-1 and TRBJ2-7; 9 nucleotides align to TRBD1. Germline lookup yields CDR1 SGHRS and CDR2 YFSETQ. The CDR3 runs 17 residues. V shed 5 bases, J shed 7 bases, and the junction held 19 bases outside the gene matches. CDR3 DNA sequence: TGCGCCAGCAGGATGACCTCTACAGGGGGCGCCTACGGGGAGCAGTACTTC. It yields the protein CASRMTSTGGAYGEQYF.

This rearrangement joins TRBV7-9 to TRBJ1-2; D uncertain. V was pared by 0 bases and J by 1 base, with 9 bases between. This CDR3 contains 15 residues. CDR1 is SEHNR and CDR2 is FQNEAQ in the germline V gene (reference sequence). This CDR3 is CASSLAVTDNYGYTF. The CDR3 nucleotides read TGTGCCAGCAGCTTAGCAGTTACAGATAACTATGGCTACACCTTC.

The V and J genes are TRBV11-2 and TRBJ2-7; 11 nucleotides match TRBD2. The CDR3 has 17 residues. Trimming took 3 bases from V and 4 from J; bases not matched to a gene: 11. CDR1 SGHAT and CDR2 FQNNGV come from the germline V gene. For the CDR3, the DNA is TGTGCCAGCAGCTTTACTAGCGGGAGTACTATCCTGTACGAGCAGTACTTC. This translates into CASSFTSGSTILYEQYF.

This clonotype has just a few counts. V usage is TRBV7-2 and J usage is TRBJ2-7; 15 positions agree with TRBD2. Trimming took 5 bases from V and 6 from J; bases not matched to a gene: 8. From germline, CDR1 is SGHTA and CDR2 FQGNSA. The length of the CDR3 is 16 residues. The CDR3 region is CASSGGLAGGNSEQYF. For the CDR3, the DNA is TGTGCCAGCAGCGGCGGACTAGCGGGAGGGAACTCCGAGCAGTACTTC.

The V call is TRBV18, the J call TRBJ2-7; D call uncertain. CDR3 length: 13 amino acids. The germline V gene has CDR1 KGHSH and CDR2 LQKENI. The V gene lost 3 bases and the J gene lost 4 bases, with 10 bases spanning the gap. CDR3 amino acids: CASSPLTPYEQYF. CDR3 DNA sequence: TGTGCCAGCTCACCCCTCACTCCTTACGAGCAGTACTTC.

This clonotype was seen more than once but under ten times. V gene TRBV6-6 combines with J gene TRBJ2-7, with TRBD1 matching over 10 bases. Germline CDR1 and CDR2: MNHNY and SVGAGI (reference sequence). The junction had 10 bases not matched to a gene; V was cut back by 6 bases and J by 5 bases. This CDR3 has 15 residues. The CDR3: CASSPRRDRGDEQYF. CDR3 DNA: TGTGCCAGCAGCCCACGGCGGGACAGGGGCGACGAGCAGTACTTC.

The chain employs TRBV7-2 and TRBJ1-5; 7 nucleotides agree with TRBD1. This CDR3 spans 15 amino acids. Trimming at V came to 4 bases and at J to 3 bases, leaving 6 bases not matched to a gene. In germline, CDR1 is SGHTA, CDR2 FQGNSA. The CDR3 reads CASSSGGGINQPQHF. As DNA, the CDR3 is TGTGCCAGCAGCTCAGGGGGAGGGATCAATCAGCCCCAGCATTTT.

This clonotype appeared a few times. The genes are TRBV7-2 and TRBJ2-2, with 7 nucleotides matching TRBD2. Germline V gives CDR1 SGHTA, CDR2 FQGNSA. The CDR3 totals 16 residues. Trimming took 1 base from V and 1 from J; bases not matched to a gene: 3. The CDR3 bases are TGTGCCAGCAGCTTAGGGGCGGGAGTGAACACCGGGGAGCTGTTTTTT. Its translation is CASSLGAGVNTGELFF.

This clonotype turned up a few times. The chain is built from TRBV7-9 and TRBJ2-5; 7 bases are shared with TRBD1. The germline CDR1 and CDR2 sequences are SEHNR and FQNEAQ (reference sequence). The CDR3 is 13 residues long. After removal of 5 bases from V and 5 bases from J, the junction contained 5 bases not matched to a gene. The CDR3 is CASSIDRVETQYF. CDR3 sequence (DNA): TGTGCCAGCAGCATTGACAGGGTGGAGACCCAGTACTTC.

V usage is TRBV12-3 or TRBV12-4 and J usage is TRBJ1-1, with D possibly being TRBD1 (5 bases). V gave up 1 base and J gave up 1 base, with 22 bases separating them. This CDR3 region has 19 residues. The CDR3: CASSLGGYGQGLKNTEAFF. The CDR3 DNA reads TGTGCCAGCAGTTTAGGGGGTTACGGGCAGGGATTAAAGAACACTGAAGCTTTCTTT.